This T cell receptor beta chain stems from a study of cytomegalovirus exposure and HLA in healthy donors. Trimming removed 5 bases from V and 3 bases from J; junction bases left unmatched: 3. Germline loops: CDR1 MNHNY, CDR2 SVGAGI (reference sequence). The CDR3 spans 14 residues. Amplification used 60 Vbeta primers and 13 Jbeta primers. Only in-frame clones appear in the TCRdb table, and some are missing; sequencing was by immunoSEQ multiplex PCR. The sample consists of about 130,000 clones, 60% to 75% of them appearing once. Sequencing used PBMCs. The source of this sequence is a human donor in good health. The chain employs TRBV6-6 and TRBJ2-2, with 7 positions matching TRBD1. CDR3 loop: CASSHRGDTGELFF. The CDR3, as DNA: TGTGCCAGCAGTCACAGGGGTGACACCGGGGAGCTGTTTTTT.